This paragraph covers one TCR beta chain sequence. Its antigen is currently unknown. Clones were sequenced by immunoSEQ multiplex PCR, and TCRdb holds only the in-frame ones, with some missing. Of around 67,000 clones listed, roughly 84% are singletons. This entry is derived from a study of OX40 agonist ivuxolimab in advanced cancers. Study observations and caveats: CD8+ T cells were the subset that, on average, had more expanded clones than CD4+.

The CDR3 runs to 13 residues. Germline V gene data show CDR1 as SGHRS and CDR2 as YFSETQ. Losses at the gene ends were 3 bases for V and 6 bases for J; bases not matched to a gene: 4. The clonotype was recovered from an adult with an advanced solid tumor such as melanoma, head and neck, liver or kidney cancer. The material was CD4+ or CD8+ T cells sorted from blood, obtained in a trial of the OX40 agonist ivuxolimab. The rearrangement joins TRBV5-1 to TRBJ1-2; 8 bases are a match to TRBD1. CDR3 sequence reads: CASSSDRGDGYTF. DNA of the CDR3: TGCGCCAGCAGCTCCGACAGGGGCGATGGCTACACCTTC.